The T cell receptor (beta chain) described here comes from a study of blood T cell repertoires in COVID-19. Whole-study context: Spain, Italy and the United States supplied samples that represented acute and convalescent COVID-19. In each case, the material was cDNA or gDNA derived from T cells, B-cell-depleted T cells, or PBMCs.

Germline values: CDR1 SGHVS, CDR2 FQNEAQ. The CDR3 loop spans 14 amino acids. The ends were cut back, 0 bases at V and 1 base at J, with 6 bases in the middle. In the authors' workflow: Reference gene primer amplification yielded estimated nucleated cell counts. Method: immunoSEQ multiplex PCR; TCRdb's copy keeps in-frame clones and lacks some. V and J calls and clone size are given by that table; D and trimming were obtained from the DNA. Here the sample spans roughly 150,000 clones, 70% to 90% being singletons. This chain uses TRBV7-8 with TRBJ1-1; D gene unclear. This clonotype was sampled from a woman aged 70-85 years with acute or convalescent COVID-19. The source material was peripheral blood. The CDR3 loop is CASSLAYPNTEAFF. CDR3 nucleotide sequence: TGTGCCAGCAGCTTAGCGTATCCGAACACTGAAGCTTTCTTT. The variable domain in full, completed from reference TRBV7-8 and TRBJ1-1, reads GAGVSQSPRYKVAKRGQDVALRCDPISGHVSLFWYQQALGQGPEFLTYFQNEAQLDKSGLPSDRFFAERPEGSVSTLKIQRTQQEDSAVYLCASSLAYPNTEAFFGQGTRLTVV.